The 5 T cell receptor beta chains reported below all come from one sample, sequenced in a study of identical twins (dated by TCRdb to 2015 to 2016). The library was built by means of 5' RACE. The data were produced on an Illumina HiSeq 2000. TCRdb trimmed public reads at Q25 via fastp, called clones via MiXCR and kept in-frame beta chains. Identical CDR3 protein sequences are pooled into one entry, listed with their most common genes and DNA. The sample table lists approximately 530,000 distinct CDR3 sequences, under 25% of them with a count of one. The ten largest clonotypes hold approximately 0.49% of the sample. Separately, the same data were catalogued under a study of yellow fever vaccine responses in identical twins.

Material: CD4+ T cells sorted from blood. These receptor sequences come from a woman younger than 35 in good health.

The V gene is TRBV12-3 or TRBV12-4, the J gene TRBJ1-2; no clear D gene. CDR3 length equals 15 residues. V was trimmed by 7 bases and J by 4 bases, leaving 19 bases between them. CDR3 loop: CASTSGEGTIYGYTF. The DNA of the CDR3 is TGTGCCAGCACCTCAGGAGAGGGAACGATCTATGGCTACACCTTC.

In its sample, this clonotype was seen a few times. Sequence at one end of the junction differs from germline and may be a read error. This chain connects TRBV28 to TRBJ2-5, with TRBD2 matching 7 bases. CDR1 and CDR2 from the germline V gene are MDHEN and SYDVKM. This CDR3 is 18 amino acids long. DNA for the CDR3: TGTGCCAGCAGTTTATACTCCTGGGAAGAACCGGGGGGAGAGGCCCAGTACTTC. Its translation: CASSLYSWEEPGGEAQYF.

This clonotype has a handful of counts. The chain uses TRBV7-8 and TRBJ1-2; TRBD1 aligns across 9 bases. Germline CDR1 is SGHVS and CDR2 is FQNEAQ. The V segment lost 0 bases and the J segment 4 bases; nucleotides outside the gene matches: 3. This CDR3 has 15 amino acids. CDR3 protein: CASSLAGQGSYGYTF. The CDR3 DNA reads TGTGCCAGCAGCTTAGCGGGACAGGGAAGCTATGGCTACACCTTC.

This clonotype was detected only a few times. The V call is TRBV5-1, the J call TRBJ1-5, with D perhaps matching TRBD1 (6 bases). This CDR3 region has 15 residues. Germline loops: CDR1 SGHRS, CDR2 YFSETQ. Trimming took 4 bases from V and 6 from J, leaving 17 bases between them. CDR3 DNA: TGCGCCAGCAGCCGGCGGGGGGCCCCTGGTCAGCCCCAGCATTTT. It codes for CASSRRGAPGQPQHF. Based on the CDR3 plus reference TRBV5-1 and TRBJ1-5, the full variable domain is KAGVTQTPRYLIKTRGQQVTLSCSPISGHRSVSWYQQTPGQGLQFLFEYFSETQRNKGNFPGRFSGRQFSNSRSEMNVSTLELGDSALYLCASSRRGAPGQPQHFGDGTRLSIL.

This clonotype was recorded a few times. This sequence joins TRBV2 and TRBJ1-2; D unresolved. The CDR3 has 12 residues. V was cut by 1 base and J by 4 bases, with 4 bases left in between. The germline V gene encodes CDR1 SNHLY and CDR2 FYNNEI. The CDR3 DNA reads TGTGCCAGCAGTGAAGGGATCTATGGCTACACCTTC. Protein: CASSEGIYGYTF.